The 10 T cell receptor beta chains below all came from one sample that was sequenced in a study of blood T cells in healthy people across ages. Sample-barcoded 5' priming and a J-beta primer mix drove a second PCR of about 6 to 12 cycles. TCRdb independently ran MiXCR on the 5' RACE reads; one entry per CDR3 protein. The repertoire holds 600,000 or so distinct CDR3 sequences, under 30% seen once, with 15% to 17% in the top ten. The sequenced material came from blood. These receptors all come from a woman over 75 in good health.

This clonotype was counted at least ten times. The chain is built from TRBV12-3 or TRBV12-4 and TRBJ2-7, with 9 bases lining up with TRBD2. The length of the CDR3 is 15 residues. Trimming removed 4 bases from V and 2 bases from J; junction bases left unmatched: 6. The CDR3 DNA reads as TGTGCCAGCAGTTCGCTAGCGGGGAAAACCTACGAGCAGTACTTC. Translating it yields CASSSLAGKTYEQYF.

This clonotype was found many times. CDR3 sequence reads: CASRSDYEGDEQYF. Here the CDR3 DNA reads TGTGCCAGCAGATCCGACTACGAGGGGGACGAGCAGTACTTC. This chain connects TRBV27 to TRBJ2-7; TRBD1 might be the D (6 bases). CDR3 length: 14 amino acids. V shed 6 bases and J shed 5 bases, with 17 bases lying between them. CDR1 and CDR2 from the germline V gene are MNHEY and SMNVEV (reference sequence).

This clonotype was seen a handful of times. The CDR3 DNA follows: TGTGCCAGCAGCTTAGTGGGGACGAGTGAAGCTTTCTTT. Translation: CASSLVGTSEAFF. This chain links TRBV7-2 with TRBJ1-1, with a weak D call TRBD1 (5 bases). Germline CDR1 and CDR2: SGHTA and FQGNSA. With 1 base removed from V and 7 bases from J, the gap between germline ends came to 10 bases. The CDR3 loop spans 13 amino acids.

This rearrangement joins TRBV5-1 to TRBJ2-5; 9 nucleotides align to TRBD1. With the DNA end fitting TRBJ2-7 better, the J assignment may be wrong. The CDR3 covers 15 residues. Germline V gene data show CDR1 as SGHRS and CDR2 as YFSETQ. The CDR3 protein is CASSRTGTGRCEQYF. CDR3 in DNA: TGCGCCAGCAGCCGCACCGGGACAGGGCGATGCGAGCAGTACTTC.

This clonotype was picked up one time. This may come from a read error, since a much larger clone is one base off. V gene TRBV3-1 combines with J gene TRBJ2-1; the D is unclear. CDR3 size: 12 residues. Germline assignment: CDR1 LGHDT and CDR2 YNNKEL (reference sequence). DNA for the CDR3: TGTGCCAGCAGCCAATTACGGAATGAGGAGTTCTTC. Its translation: CASSQLRNEEFF.

Turning to this clonotype: A much larger clonotype is one base distant, so this may be a read error. The CDR3 DNA reads as TGTGCCAGCAGCCGAGACGCGACAACTAATCAGCCCCAGCATTTT. Translation: CASSRDATTNQPQHF. The rearrangement links TRBV3-1 to TRBJ1-5; D remains unclear. V was clipped by 4 bases and J by 4 bases, with 14 bases between them. The CDR3 runs 15 residues. Germline V CDR1 and CDR2: LGHDT, YNNKEL (reference sequence).

V usage is TRBV4-1 and J usage is TRBJ2-7; TRBD1 aligns across 8 bases. The ends lost 5 bases at V and 7 bases at J; junction bases unmatched: 7. The CDR3 spans 13 residues. Germline CDR1 MGHRA, CDR2 YSYEKL. CDR3 amino acids: CASSDDRGGEQYF. The CDR3 nucleotides are TGCGCCAGCAGCGACGACAGGGGTGGAGAGCAGTACTTC.

The V call is TRBV7-3, the J call TRBJ2-5; possibly TRBD2 for D (7 bases). There are 13 residues in the CDR3. CDR1 and CDR2 from the germline V gene are SGHTA and FQGTGA. Trimming took 6 bases from V and 4 from J, leaving 12 bases between them. CDR3 amino acids: CASRRGEGETQYF. The CDR3 region has the DNA TGTGCCAGCAGGAGGGGGGAGGGAGAGACCCAGTACTTC. Full variable domain (missing parts from reference TRBV7-3 and TRBJ2-5): GAGVSQTPSNKVTEKGKYVELRCDPISGHTALYWYRQSLGQGPEFLIYFQGTGAADDSGLPNDRFFAVRPEGSVSTLKIQRTERGDSAVYLCASRRGEGETQYFGPGTRLLVL.

In this sample, this clonotype turned up a few times. The rearrangement links TRBV7-2 to TRBJ1-1; D possibly corresponds to TRBD1 (6 bases). The germline V and J ends were trimmed by 2 bases and 4 bases, with 14 bases remaining between them. The CDR3 runs to 15 residues. Germline CDR1 and CDR2: SGHTA and FQGNSA. CDR3 region: CASSLSTGHRTEAFF. The CDR3 nucleotides read TGTGCCAGCAGCTTATCTACAGGGCATCGCACTGAAGCTTTCTTT.

The CDR3 sequence: CASSSGPRTDEKLFF. CDR3 coding DNA: TGTGCCAGCAGCTCCGGCCCGAGGACAGATGAAAAACTGTTTTTT. This rearrangement joins TRBV7-9 to TRBJ1-4, with TRBD1 as a possible D gene (6 bases). The V and J ends lost 4 bases and 6 bases respectively, with 15 bases between them. Looked up from germline, CDR1 is SEHNR and CDR2 is FQNEAQ (reference sequence). The CDR3 runs 15 residues.